These T cell receptor beta chains were read from a single sample in a study of radiation and T cells in renal cell carcinoma. Some clones are missing from TCRdb's copy, which holds only in-frame ones; the method was immunoSEQ multiplex PCR. The sample records roughly 120,000 clones, 82% being singletons. The source material was blood, sampled from a patient whose treatment included radiotherapy and nephrectomy. All receptors come from an older woman with renal cell carcinoma. Both conserved end residues are part of each CDR3. The order of the fields is V gene, clone size, D gene, J gene, CDR3 DNA, CDR3 protein. A D gene is named only where the DNA matches it firmly. Expanded clones get a size class; other rows say once, few or many, or leave the size out.

TRBV6-7	.	TRBD2	TRBJ2-7	TGTGCCAGAGCGGGAGGACTAGGAGGCCTCTACGAGCAGTACTTC	CARAGGLGGLYEQYF
TRBV6-5	.	TRBD1	TRBJ1-6	TGTGCCAGTGGGACAGGCCACAATTCACCCCTCCACTTT	CASGTGHNSPLHF
TRBV4-3	once	.	TRBJ2-7	TGCGCCAGCAGCCAAGACAGGGTTCAGGACGAGCAGTACTTC	CASSQDRVQDEQYF
TRBV7-6	.	.	TRBJ1-1	TGTGCCAGCAGCCAAATCTCGGGCACTGAAGCTTTCTTT	CASSQISGTEAFF
TRBV28	.	.	TRBJ2-2	TGTGCCAGCAGCACACTAAGCGGGGAGCTGTTTTTT	CASSTLSGELFF
TRBV5-1	.	TRBD2	TRBJ2-7	TGCGCCAGCAGCCCGGGGGGGGTAGCCTACGAGCAGTACTTC	CASSPGGVAYEQYF
TRBV7-6	few	.	TRBJ2-7	TGTGCCAGCAGCCACCCCGGGGCAAAGCGACCTTACGAGCAGTACTTC	CASSHPGAKRPYEQYF
TRBV15	.	TRBD1	TRBJ2-1	TGTGCCACCAGCAGAGGGACAGGGTATGCATCCAATGAGCAGTTCTTC	CATSRGTGYASNEQFF
TRBV9	.	.	TRBJ1-2	TGTGCCAGCAGCGTAGCTCTAGGTAACTATGGCTACACCTTC	CASSVALGNYGYTF
TRBV19	.	.	TRBJ1-6	TGTGCCAGTAGTATTCGATTATCGACAGGCGGGTCACCCCTCCACTTT	CASSIRLSTGGSPLHF
TRBV9	few	.	TRBJ2-5	TGTGCCAGCAGCGACCAACCGGGACTTGATTGGGAGACCCAGTACTTC	CASSDQPGLDWETQYF
TRBV25-1	.	.	TRBJ2-5	TGTGCCAGCAGTGAATTCTATGAGACCCAGTACTTC	CASSEFYETQYF
TRBV7-9	.	.	TRBJ2-7	TGTGCCAGCAGCTTATTGGGGGACGAGCAGTACTTC	CASSLLGDEQYF
TRBV5-4	.	TRBD1	TRBJ2-5	TGTGCCAGCAGTGCGAGCAGGGGGCGCGAAGAGACCCAGTACTTC	CASSASRGREETQYF
TRBV5-1	.	.	TRBJ2-7	TGCGCCAGCAGCTTGCGCCAGGAAGGCGAGCAGTACTTC	CASSLRQEGEQYF
TRBV7-3	.	.	TRBJ2-5	TGTGCCAGCAGCTTAACCGGGGGCGAAGAGACCCAGTACTTC	CASSLTGGEETQYF
TRBV4-3	.	.	TRBJ1-1	TGCGCCAGCAGCCGGATTGGGGGTCTGGACACTGAAGCTTTCTTT	CASSRIGGLDTEAFF
TRBV7-9	once	TRBD1	TRBJ2-7	TGTGCCAGCAGCGGGATGACAGGGAGCTACGAGCAGTACTTC	CASSGMTGSYEQYF
TRBV10-1	.	.	TRBJ1-2	TGCGCCAGCAGTGAGGGGCACAACTATGGCTACACCTTC	CASSEGHNYGYTF
TRBV5-4	once	.	TRBJ1-1	TGTGCCAGCAGCCCCAGTGCAGGGTCTAACACTGAAGCTTTCTTT	CASSPSAGSNTEAFF
TRBV25-1	.	.	TRBJ1-4	TGTGCCAGCAGGGGGAGTGGTAATGAAAAACTGTTTTTT	CASRGSGNEKLFF
TRBV28	.	TRBD1	TRBJ2-7	TGTGCCAGCAGCCCAACAGGGGAAACCTCCTACGAGCAGTACTTC	CASSPTGETSYEQYF
TRBV14	.	.	TRBJ2-7	TGTGCCAGCAGCCAACTTGGTCCGGCGGGGGAGCAGTACTTC	CASSQLGPAGEQYF
TRBV2	.	.	TRBJ2-2	TGTGCCAGCAGTGAATGGGGGACGAACACCGGGGAGCTGTTTTTT	CASSEWGTNTGELFF
TRBV7-3	.	.	TRBJ2-6	TGTGCCAGCAGCTTAAGGGGTGCAGGGGCCAACGTCCTGACTTTC	CASSLRGAGANVLTF
TRBV11-2	.	TRBD2	TRBJ2-3	TGTGCCAGCAGGAGAACCGGGACTAGCGGGAGTACAGATACGCAGTATTTT	CASRRTGTSGSTDTQYF
TRBV27	.	.	TRBJ1-5	TGTGCCAGCAGTTTATCAGGGGGAGATCAGCCCCAGCATTTT	CASSLSGGDQPQHF
TRBV7-3	once	TRBD2	TRBJ2-2	TGTGCCAGCAGAGAAACTAGCGGGGCGAACACCGGGGAGCTGTTTTTT	CASRETSGANTGELFF
TRBV7-3	.	TRBD1	TRBJ2-1	TGTGCCAGCAGCTTTGGACAGGGGGCATATGAGCAGTTCTTC	CASSFGQGAYEQFF
TRBV27	once	.	TRBJ1-1	TGTGCCAGCATGAAAGGGGCGATCACTGAAGCTTTCTTT	CASMKGAITEAFF
TRBV10-2	.	.	TRBJ1-1	TGCGCCAGCAGGGACCAGGGATCACGGACTGAAGCTTTCTTT	CASRDQGSRTEAFF
TRBV28	.	.	TRBJ1-1	TGTGCCAGCAGTTCCTCCCCCCGGAACACTGAAGCTTTCTTT	CASSSSPRNTEAFF
TRBV5-1	.	TRBD2	TRBJ2-5	TGCGCCAGCAGCGCCGCCGGGACTAGCGGGGGGGCCATGCTGATGAAAGAGACCCAGTACTTC	CASSAAGTSGGAMLMKETQYF
TRBV15	.	.	TRBJ1-2	TGTGCCACCAGCAGAGATCGTATGAGTTTCTATGGCTACACCTTC	CATSRDRMSFYGYTF
TRBV14	.	.	TRBJ2-2	TGTGCCAGCAGCCACGGGGCGACTCAAGGGTTTGGGTCCACCGGGGAGCTGTTTTTT	CASSHGATQGFGSTGELFF
TRBV27	.	TRBD1	TRBJ1-5	TGTGCCAGCAGTTTACTCGGACAGGGGCCCGTGGGGCCCCAGCATTTT	CASSLLGQGPVGPQHF
TRBV7-3	.	.	TRBJ2-3	TGTGCCAGCAGCTCCGGGACTAGCACAGATACGCAGTATTTT	CASSSGTSTDTQYF
TRBV6-5	few	.	TRBJ2-7	TGTGCCAGCAGAGAATCCCGGCGGCCCTACGAGCAGTACTTC	CASRESRRPYEQYF
TRBV6-5	.	.	TRBJ1-2	TGTGCCAGCAGCCGGGGCCAAGCTAACTATGGCTACACCTTC	CASSRGQANYGYTF
TRBV6-1	.	.	TRBJ1-2	TGTGCCAGCAGTGAAACGTCGAACTATGGCTACACCTTC	CASSETSNYGYTF
TRBV15	.	.	TRBJ1-2	TGTGCCACCAGCAGGGGAGGGACTAGCTATGGCTACACCTTC	CATSRGGTSYGYTF
TRBV30	few	.	TRBJ2-1	TGTGCCTGGAGTCCCCGTATAGGCTCCTACAATGAGCAGTTCTTC	CAWSPRIGSYNEQFF
TRBV18	few	.	TRBJ1-2	TGTGCCAGCTCACCCCGGTATCGCAGGGACGGGGAGAGCGGCTACACCTTC	CASSPRYRRDGESGYTF
TRBV28	.	TRBD2	TRBJ2-2	TGTGCCAGCAGTACTGGCGGGGGGGCCGGGGAGCTGTTTTTT	CASSTGGGAGELFF
TRBV6-5	.	.	TRBJ2-1	TGTGCCAGCGCCCCCGAGGGGACCTACAATGAGCAGTTCTTC	CASAPEGTYNEQFF
TRBV27	.	TRBD2	TRBJ2-3	TGTGCCAGCAGTTCAGGGACTAGCGGGGGTACGCAGTATTTT	CASSSGTSGGTQYF
TRBV15	.	.	TRBJ2-5	TGTGCCACCAGCAGAGGGCTAAATGAAGAGACCCAGTACTTC	CATSRGLNEETQYF
TRBV7-3	.	.	TRBJ2-1	TGTGCCAGCAGCCTCGGGATCTACAATGAGCAGTTCTTC	CASSLGIYNEQFF
TRBV18	.	.	TRBJ2-1	TGTGCCAGCTCACCAATCAATGAGCAGTTCTTC	CASSPINEQFF
TRBV9	.	TRBD2	TRBJ2-1	TGTGCCAGCAGCGTAGGTTCCAGCGGGAGTTACAATGAGCAGTTCTTC	CASSVGSSGSYNEQFF
TRBV18	.	TRBD1	TRBJ1-6	TGTGCCAGCTCACGATCAGACAGGGGGAATTCACCCCTCCACTTT	CASSRSDRGNSPLHF
TRBV6-5	few	TRBD1	TRBJ1-4	TGTGCCAGCAGTTACACCGGACAGGGGGAAAAACTGTTTTTT	CASSYTGQGEKLFF
TRBV6-6	.	TRBD1	TRBJ1-1	TGTGCCAGCCGACAGGGGGGTGAAGCTTTCTTT	CASRQGGEAFF
TRBV5-4	.	.	TRBJ2-7	TGTGCCAGCAGCTCCGGGACGGGTGGGGAGCAGTACTTC	CASSSGTGGEQYF
TRBV28	.	TRBD1	TRBJ1-1	TGTGCCAGCAGCCTACCCGGGACAGTCTTGGGTACTGAAGCTTTCTTT	CASSLPGTVLGTEAFF
TRBV28	.	.	TRBJ1-2	TGTGCCAGCAGAATCAGGGAGAACTATGGCTACACCTTC	CASRIRENYGYTF
TRBV19	.	.	TRBJ2-5	TGTGCCAGTAGTCTCGCAGGAAGACCCCAAGAGACCCAGTACTTC	CASSLAGRPQETQYF
TRBV29-1	.	.	TRBJ1-4	TGTTCAGCGATGGGGGGCAAAGAAAAACTGTTTTTT	CSAMGGKEKLFF